This T cell receptor (beta chain) was captured in a study of cytomegalovirus exposure and HLA in healthy donors. The study ran its PCR with 60 Vbeta and 13 Jbeta primers. Using immunoSEQ multiplex PCR, the repertoire was profiled, and TCRdb retains in-frame clones only, with some absent. The table lists about 110,000 clones, around 80% of them singletons. V was trimmed by 0 bases and J by 2 bases, leaving 14 bases between them. The germline CDR1 and CDR2 sequences are MNHEY and SVGAGI. CDR3 length: 16 residues. The rearrangement joins TRBV6-5 to TRBJ2-7, with D tentatively TRBD2 (5 bases). Material for sequencing was PBMCs. This TCR came from a man aged 25-45 years in good health and CMV-seropositive. Written as DNA, the CDR3 is TGTGCCAGCAGTTACTCCGGAGGCGGACCTACCTACGAGCAGTACTTC. The encoded protein is CASSYSGGGPTYEQYF.